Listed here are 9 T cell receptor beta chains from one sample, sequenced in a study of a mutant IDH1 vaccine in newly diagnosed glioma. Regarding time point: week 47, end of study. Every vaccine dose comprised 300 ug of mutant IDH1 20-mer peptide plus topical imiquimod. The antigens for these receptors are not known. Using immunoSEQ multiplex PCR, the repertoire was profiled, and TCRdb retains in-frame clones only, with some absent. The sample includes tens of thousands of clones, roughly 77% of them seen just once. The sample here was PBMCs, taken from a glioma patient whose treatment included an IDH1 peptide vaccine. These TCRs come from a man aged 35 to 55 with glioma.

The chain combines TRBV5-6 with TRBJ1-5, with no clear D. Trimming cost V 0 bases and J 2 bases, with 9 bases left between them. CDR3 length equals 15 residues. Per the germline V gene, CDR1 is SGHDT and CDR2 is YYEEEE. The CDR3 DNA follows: TGTGCCAGCAGCTTGGCCTGGGCAGGCAATCAGCCCCAGCATTTT. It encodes CASSLAWAGNQPQHF.

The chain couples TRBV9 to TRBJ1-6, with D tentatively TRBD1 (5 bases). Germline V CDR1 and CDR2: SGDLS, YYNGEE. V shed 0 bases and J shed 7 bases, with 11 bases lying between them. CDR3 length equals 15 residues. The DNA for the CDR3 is TGTGCCAGCAGCGTAGTAGGAGCAGGGAATTCACCCCTCCACTTT. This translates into CASSVVGAGNSPLHF.

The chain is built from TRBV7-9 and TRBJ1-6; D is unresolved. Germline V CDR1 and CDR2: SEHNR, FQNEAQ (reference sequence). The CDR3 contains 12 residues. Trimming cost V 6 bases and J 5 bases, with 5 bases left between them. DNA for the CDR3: TGTGCCAGCAGGGATGATAATTCACCCCTCCACTTT. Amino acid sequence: CASRDDNSPLHF. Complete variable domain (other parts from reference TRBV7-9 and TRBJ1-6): DTGVSQNPRHKITKRGQNVTFRCDPISEHNRLYWYRQTLGQGPEFLTYFQNEAQLEKSRLLSDRFSAERPKGSFSTLEIQRTEQGDSAMYLCASRDDNSPLHFGNGTRLTVT.

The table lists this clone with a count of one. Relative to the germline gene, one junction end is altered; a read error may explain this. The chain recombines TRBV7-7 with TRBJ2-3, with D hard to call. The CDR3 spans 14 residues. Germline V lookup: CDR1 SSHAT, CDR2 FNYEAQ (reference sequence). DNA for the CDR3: TGTGCTAGCAGCCTCGACTTGGCCACAGATACGCAGTATTTT. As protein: CASSLDLATDTQYF. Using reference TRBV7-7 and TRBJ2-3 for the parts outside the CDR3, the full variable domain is GAGVSQSPRYKVTKRGQDVTLRCDPISSHATLYWYQQALGQGPEFLTYFNYEAQPDKSGLPSDRFSAERPEGSISTLTIQRTEQRDSAMYRCASSLDLATDTQYFGPGTRLTVL.

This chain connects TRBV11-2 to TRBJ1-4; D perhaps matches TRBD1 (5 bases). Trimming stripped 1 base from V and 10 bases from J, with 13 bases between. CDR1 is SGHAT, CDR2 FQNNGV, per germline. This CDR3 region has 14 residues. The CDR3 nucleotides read TGTGCCAGCAGCTTAGTGGGTGGGGCAGGAAAACTGTTTTTT. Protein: CASSLVGGAGKLFF.

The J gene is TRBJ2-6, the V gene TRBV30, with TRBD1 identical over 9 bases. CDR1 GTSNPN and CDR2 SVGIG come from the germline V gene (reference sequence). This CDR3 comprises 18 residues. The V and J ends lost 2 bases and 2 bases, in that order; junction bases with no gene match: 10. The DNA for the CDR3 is TGTGCCTGGAGTACATACAGGGGGCGAGTAGCTGGGGCCAACGTCCTGACTTTC. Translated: CAWSTYRGRVAGANVLTF. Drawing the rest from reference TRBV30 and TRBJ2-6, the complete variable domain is SQTIHQWPATLVQPVGSPLSLECTVEGTSNPNLYWYRQAAGRGLQLLFYSVGIGQISSEVPQNLSASRPQDRQFILSSKKLLLSDSGFYLCAWSTYRGRVAGANVLTFGAGSRLTVL.

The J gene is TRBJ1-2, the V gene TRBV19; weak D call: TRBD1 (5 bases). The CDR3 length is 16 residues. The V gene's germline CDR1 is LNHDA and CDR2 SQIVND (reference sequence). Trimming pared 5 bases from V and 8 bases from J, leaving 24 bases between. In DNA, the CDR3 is TGTGCCAGTAGTCCCACCCGGGACCCGGGGGTAGGAGGCTACACCTTC. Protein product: CASSPTRDPGVGGYTF.

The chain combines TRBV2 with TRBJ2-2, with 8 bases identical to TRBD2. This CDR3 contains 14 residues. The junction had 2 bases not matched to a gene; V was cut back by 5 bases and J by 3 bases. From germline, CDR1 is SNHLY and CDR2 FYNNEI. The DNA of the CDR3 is TGTGCCAGCAGTCGGGGACTAGACACCGGGGAGCTGTTTTTT. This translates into CASSRGLDTGELFF.

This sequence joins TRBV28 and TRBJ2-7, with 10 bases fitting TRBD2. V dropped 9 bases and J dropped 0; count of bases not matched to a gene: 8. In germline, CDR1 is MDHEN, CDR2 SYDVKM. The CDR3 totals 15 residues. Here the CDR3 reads CASTPGLAHSYEQYF. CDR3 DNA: TGTGCCAGTACCCCGGGACTAGCGCACTCCTACGAGCAGTACTTC.